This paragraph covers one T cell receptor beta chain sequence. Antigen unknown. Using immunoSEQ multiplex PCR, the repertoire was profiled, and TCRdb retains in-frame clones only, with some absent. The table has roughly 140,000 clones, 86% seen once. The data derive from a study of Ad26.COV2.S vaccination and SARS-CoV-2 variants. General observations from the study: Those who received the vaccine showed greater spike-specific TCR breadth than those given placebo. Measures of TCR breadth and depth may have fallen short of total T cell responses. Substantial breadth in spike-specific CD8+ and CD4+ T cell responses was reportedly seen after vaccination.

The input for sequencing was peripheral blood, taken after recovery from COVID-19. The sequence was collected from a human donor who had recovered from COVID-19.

Here the CDR3 DNA reads TGTGCCAGCAGCAACCGGACAGGGAGGGCCGGGGAGCTGTTTTTT. Its translation is CASSNRTGRAGELFF. The rearrangement joins TRBV5-6 to TRBJ2-2, with TRBD1 as a possible D gene (8 bases). This CDR3 comprises 15 residues. Germline V gene sequence: CDR1 SGHDT, CDR2 YYEEEE. With 4 bases removed from V and 6 bases from J, the gap between germline ends came to 16 bases. Variable domain in full (rest from reference TRBV5-6 and TRBJ2-2): DAGVTQSPTHLIKTRGQQVTLRCSPKSGHDTVSWYQQALGQGPQFIFQYYEEEERQRGNFPDRFSGHQFPNYSSELNVNALLLGDSALYLCASSNRTGRAGELFFGEGSRLTVL.